Following are 10 T cell receptor beta chains from one sample sequenced in a study of cytomegalovirus exposure and HLA in healthy donors. Primers: 60 Vbeta forward and 13 Jbeta reverse. The repertoire was sequenced with immunoSEQ multiplex PCR; TCRdb's copy has only in-frame clones and lacks some. This table has about 230,000 clones, over 75% appearing once. The sequencing sample was made of PBMCs. Source of these receptors: a boy younger than 18 in good health and CMV-seronegative.

The chain combines TRBV10-1 with TRBJ1-1; 7 nucleotides match TRBD1. The V segment lost 3 bases and the J segment 1 base; nucleotides outside the gene matches: 5. The germline gives CDR1 WNHNN, CDR2 SYGVQD (reference sequence). The CDR3 totals 15 residues. CDR3 loop: CASSDPGTENTEAFF. Written as DNA, the CDR3 is TGCGCCAGCAGTGACCCCGGGACAGAGAACACTGAAGCTTTCTTT.

The chain carries TRBV5-6 and TRBJ1-5, with D perhaps TRBD1 (6 bases). V was pared by 2 bases and J by 2 bases, with 14 bases between. The CDR3 is 16 residues long. The germline V gene has CDR1 SGHDT and CDR2 YYEEEE. The CDR3 sequence is CASSFRGVHRNQPQHF. The CDR3 DNA is TGTGCCAGCAGCTTCAGGGGAGTTCACCGCAATCAGCCCCAGCATTTT.

Regarding this clone: The sample has other DNA sequences that encode this CDR3 too. The V and J genes are TRBV27 and TRBJ1-2, with 12 bases fitting TRBD1. The CDR3 is made up of 16 amino acids. V trimming: 5 bases; J trimming: 1 base; junction bases outside the gene matches: 5. CDR1 and CDR2 (germline): MNHEY, SMNVEV (reference sequence). CDR3 loop: CASSGTGGLLNYGYTF. The DNA of the CDR3 is TGTGCCAGCAGTGGGACAGGGGGCCTTCTTAACTATGGCTACACCTTC.

The chain couples TRBV5-1 to TRBJ2-2, with 9 bases lining up with TRBD1. CDR1 SGHRS and CDR2 YFSETQ come from the germline V gene. V lost 5 bases and J lost 3; bases outside the gene matches: 8. The CDR3 contains 16 residues. The chain's CDR3 is CASRSTGGADTGELFF. CDR3 coding DNA: TGCGCCAGCAGATCTACAGGGGGCGCGGACACCGGGGAGCTGTTTTTT.

The gene calls are TRBV5-1 and TRBJ1-1; D unclear. CDR1 SGHRS and CDR2 YFSETQ come from the germline V gene. The CDR3 sequence is 13 residues long. Between the trimmed V and J ends, which lost 5 bases and 1 base, there was a span of 9 bases. The CDR3 is CASRLGANTEAFF. CDR3 DNA: TGCGCCAGCAGGCTCGGAGCGAACACTGAAGCTTTCTTT. Full variable domain (outside the CDR3, taken from reference TRBV5-1 and TRBJ1-1): KAGVTQTPRYLIKTRGQQVTLSCSPISGHRSVSWYQQTPGQGLQFLFEYFSETQRNKGNFPGRFSGRQFSNSRSEMNVSTLELGDSALYLCASRLGANTEAFFGQGTRLTVV.

The V call is TRBV19, the J call TRBJ2-7; TRBD2 aligns across 11 bases. This CDR3 is 15 amino acids long. Trimming removed 7 bases from V and 2 bases from J; junction bases left unmatched: 7. CDR1 is LNHDA, CDR2 SQIVND, per germline (reference sequence). The CDR3 DNA sequence: TGTGCCAGTACGCGGCTAGCGGGAGGCCCCTACGAGCAGTACTTC. It is translated as CASTRLAGGPYEQYF.

Only a few counts were recorded for this clone. The chain joins TRBV13 to TRBJ2-7, with a weak D call TRBD2 (5 bases). Trimming removed 0 bases at V and 3 bases at J, with 15 bases between. Germline CDR1 and CDR2: PRHDT and FYEKMQ (reference sequence). The CDR3 covers 16 residues. CDR3 in amino acids: CASSLGLQDFIYEQYF. Here the CDR3 DNA reads TGTGCCAGCAGCTTAGGCCTTCAGGACTTCATCTACGAGCAGTACTTC. Supplemented by reference TRBV13 and TRBJ2-7, the full variable domain reads AAGVIQSPRHLIKEKRETATLKCYPIPRHDTVYWYQQGPGQDPQFLISFYEKMQSDKGSIPDRFSAQQFSDYHSELNMSSLELGDSALYFCASSLGLQDFIYEQYFGPGTRLTVT.

The rearrangement joins TRBV5-1 to TRBJ2-2; no clear D. The CDR3 has 12 residues. The germline V gene encodes CDR1 SGHRS and CDR2 YFSETQ. Deletions cut 6 bases from V and 2 bases from J, with 5 bases between. The CDR3 spells CASTSNTGELFF. The CDR3 DNA sequence: TGCGCCAGCACCAGTAACACCGGGGAGCTGTTTTTT.

J is TRBJ2-5 and V is TRBV5-6; tentative D call: TRBD2 (5 bases). The CDR3 is made up of 14 amino acids. The germline V and J ends were trimmed by 9 bases and 2 bases, with 17 bases remaining between them. Germline loops: CDR1 SGHDT, CDR2 YYEEEE. CDR3 amino acids: CATGNGGRQETQYF. The DNA of the CDR3 is TGTGCCACGGGGAATGGTGGGCGTCAAGAGACCCAGTACTTC.

V gene TRBV5-1 combines with J gene TRBJ2-7; 8 bases agree with TRBD2. The germline CDR1 and CDR2 sequences are SGHRS and YFSETQ. The CDR3 is made up of 17 amino acids. Germline trimming cut 0 bases from V and 7 bases from J; bases unmatched to any gene: 15. The CDR3 loop reads CASSLDSGVIGGQEQYF. CDR3 nucleotides: TGCGCCAGCAGCTTGGATAGCGGGGTCATAGGGGGGCAGGAGCAGTACTTC.